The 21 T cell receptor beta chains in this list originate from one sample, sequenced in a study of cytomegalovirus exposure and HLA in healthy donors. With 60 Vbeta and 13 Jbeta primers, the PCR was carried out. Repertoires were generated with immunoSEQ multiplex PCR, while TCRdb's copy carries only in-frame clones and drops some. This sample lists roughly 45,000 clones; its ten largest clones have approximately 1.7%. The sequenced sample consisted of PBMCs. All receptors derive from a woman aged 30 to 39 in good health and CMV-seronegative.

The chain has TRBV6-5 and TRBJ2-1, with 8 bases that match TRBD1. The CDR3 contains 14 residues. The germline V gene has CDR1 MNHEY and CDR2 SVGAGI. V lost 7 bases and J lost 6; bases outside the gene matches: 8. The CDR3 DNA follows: TGTGCCAGCAAAAGACAGGGGAGTATCAATGAGCAGTTCTTC. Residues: CASKRQGSINEQFF.

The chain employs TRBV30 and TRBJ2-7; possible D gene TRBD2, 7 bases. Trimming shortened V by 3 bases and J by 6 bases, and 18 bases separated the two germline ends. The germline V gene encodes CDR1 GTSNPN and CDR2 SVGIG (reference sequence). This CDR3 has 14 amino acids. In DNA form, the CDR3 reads TGTGCCTGGAGCCCGAGGGGGGGGAGCGCCGAGCAGTACTTC. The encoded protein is CAWSPRGGSAEQYF.

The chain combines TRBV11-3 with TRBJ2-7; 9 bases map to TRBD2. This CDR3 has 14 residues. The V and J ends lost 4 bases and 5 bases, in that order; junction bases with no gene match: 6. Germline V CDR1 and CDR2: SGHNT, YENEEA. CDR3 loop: CASSWGLATDEQYF. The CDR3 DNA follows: TGTGCCAGCAGCTGGGGACTAGCTACCGACGAGCAGTACTTC. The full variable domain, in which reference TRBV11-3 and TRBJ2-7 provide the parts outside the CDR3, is EAGVVQSPRYKIIEKKQPVAFWCNPISGHNTLYWYLQNLGQGPELLIRYENEEAVDDSQLPKDRFSAERLKGVDSTLKIQPAELGDSAVYLCASSWGLATDEQYFGPGTRLTVT.

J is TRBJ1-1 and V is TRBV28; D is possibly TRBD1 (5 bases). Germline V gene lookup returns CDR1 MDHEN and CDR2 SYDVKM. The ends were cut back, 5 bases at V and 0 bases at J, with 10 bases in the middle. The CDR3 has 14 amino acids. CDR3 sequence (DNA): TGTGCCAGCAGTCGCGACAGAGTGAACACTGAAGCTTTCTTT. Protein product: CASSRDRVNTEAFF.

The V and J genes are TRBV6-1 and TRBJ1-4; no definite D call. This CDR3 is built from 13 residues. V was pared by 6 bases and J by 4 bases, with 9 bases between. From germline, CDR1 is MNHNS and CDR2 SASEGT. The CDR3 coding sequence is TGTGCCAGCAGAGGAGGGCTTAATGAAAAACTGTTTTTT. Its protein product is CASRGGLNEKLFF.

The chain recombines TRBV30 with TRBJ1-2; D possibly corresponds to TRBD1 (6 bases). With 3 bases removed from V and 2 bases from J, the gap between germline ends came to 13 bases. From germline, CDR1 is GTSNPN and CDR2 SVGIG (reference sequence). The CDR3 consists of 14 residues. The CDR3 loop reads CAWRLGGLNYGYTF. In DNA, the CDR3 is TGTGCCTGGAGACTAGGGGGATTGAACTATGGCTACACCTTC.

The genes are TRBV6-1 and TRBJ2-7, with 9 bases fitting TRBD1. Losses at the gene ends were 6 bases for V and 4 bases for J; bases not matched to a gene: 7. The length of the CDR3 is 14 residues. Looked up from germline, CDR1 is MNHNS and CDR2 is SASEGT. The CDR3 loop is CASSQTGGGYEQYF. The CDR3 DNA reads TGTGCCAGCAGCCAAACAGGGGGCGGATACGAGCAGTACTTC.

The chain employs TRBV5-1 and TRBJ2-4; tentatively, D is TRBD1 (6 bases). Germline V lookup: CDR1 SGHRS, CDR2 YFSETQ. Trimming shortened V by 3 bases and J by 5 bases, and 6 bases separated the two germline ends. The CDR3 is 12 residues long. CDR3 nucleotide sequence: TGCGCCAGCAGCTCAGGGGAAAACATTCAGTACTTC. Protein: CASSSGENIQYF.

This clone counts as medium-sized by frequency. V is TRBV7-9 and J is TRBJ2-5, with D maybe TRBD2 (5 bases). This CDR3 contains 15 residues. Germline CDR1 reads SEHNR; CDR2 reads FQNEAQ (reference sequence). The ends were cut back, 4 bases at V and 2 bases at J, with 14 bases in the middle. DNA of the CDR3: TGTGCCAGCAGCTCAACGAAAAGCGGACAAGAGACCCAGTACTTC. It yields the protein CASSSTKSGQETQYF.

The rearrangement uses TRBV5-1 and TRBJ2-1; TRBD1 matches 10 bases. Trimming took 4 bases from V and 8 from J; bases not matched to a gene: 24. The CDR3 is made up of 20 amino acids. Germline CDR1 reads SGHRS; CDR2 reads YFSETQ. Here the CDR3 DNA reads TGCGCCAGCAGCCAGATAACCGGGACAGGGGCCACCCAAGCGATCCATGAGCAGTTCTTC. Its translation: CASSQITGTGATQAIHEQFF.

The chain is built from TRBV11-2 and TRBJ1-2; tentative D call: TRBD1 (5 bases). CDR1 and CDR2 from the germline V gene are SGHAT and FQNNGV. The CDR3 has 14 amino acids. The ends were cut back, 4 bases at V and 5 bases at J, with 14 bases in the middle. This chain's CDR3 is CASSSRGTSYGYTF. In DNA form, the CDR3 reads TGTGCCAGCAGCTCCCGCGGGACGAGTTATGGCTACACCTTC.

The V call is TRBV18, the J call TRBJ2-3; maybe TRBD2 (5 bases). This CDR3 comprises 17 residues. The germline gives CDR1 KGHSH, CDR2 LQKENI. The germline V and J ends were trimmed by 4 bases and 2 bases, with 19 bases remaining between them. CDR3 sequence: CASSLLRGLAPTDTQYF. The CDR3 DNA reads TGTGCCAGCTCACTTCTTCGAGGGCTAGCCCCCACAGATACGCAGTATTTT.

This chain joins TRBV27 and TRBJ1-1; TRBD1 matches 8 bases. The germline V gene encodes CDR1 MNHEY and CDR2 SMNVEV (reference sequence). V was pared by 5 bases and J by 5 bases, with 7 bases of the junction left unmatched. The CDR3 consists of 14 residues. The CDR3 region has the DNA TGTGCCAGCAGTGACAGGGGTGGACGGACTGAAGCTTTCTTT. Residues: CASSDRGGRTEAFF.

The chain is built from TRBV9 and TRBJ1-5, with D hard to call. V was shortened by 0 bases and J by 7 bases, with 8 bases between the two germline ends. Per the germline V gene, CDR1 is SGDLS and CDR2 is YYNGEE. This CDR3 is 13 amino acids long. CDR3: CASSVGGYQPQHF. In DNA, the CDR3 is TGTGCCAGCAGCGTAGGAGGGTACCAGCCCCAGCATTTT.

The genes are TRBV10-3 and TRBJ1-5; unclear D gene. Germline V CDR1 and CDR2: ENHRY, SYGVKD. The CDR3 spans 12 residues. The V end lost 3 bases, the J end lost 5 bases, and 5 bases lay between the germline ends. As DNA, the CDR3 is TGTGCCATCAGTGACTCAGATCAGCCCCAGCATTTT. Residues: CAISDSDQPQHF.

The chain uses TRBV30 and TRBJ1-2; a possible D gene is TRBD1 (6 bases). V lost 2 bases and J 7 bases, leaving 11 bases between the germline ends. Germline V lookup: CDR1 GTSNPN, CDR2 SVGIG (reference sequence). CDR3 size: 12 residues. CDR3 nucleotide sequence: TGTGCCTGGAGTTCAGGGGTGGGTGGCTACACCTTC. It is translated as CAWSSGVGGYTF.

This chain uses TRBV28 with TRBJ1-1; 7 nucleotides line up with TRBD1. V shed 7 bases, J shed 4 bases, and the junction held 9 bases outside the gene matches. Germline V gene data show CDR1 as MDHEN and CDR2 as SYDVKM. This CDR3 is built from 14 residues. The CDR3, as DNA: TGTGCCAGCACCCAAGGGGGACAGACCACTGAAGCTTTCTTT. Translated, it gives CASTQGGQTTEAFF.

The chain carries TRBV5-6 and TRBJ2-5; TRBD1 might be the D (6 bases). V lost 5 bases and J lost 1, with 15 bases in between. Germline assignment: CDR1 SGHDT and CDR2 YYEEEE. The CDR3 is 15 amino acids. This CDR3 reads CASRRWTALQETQYF. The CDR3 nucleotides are TGTGCCAGCAGACGATGGACAGCCCTCCAAGAGACCCAGTACTTC. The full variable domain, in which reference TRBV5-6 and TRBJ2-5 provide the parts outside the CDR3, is DAGVTQSPTHLIKTRGQQVTLRCSPKSGHDTVSWYQQALGQGPQFIFQYYEEEERQRGNFPDRFSGHQFPNYSSELNVNALLLGDSALYLCASRRWTALQETQYFGPGTRLLVL.

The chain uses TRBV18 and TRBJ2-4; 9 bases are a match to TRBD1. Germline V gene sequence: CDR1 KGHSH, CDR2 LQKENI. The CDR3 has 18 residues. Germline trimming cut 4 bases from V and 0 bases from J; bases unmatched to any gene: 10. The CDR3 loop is CASSLSGQGALAKNIQYF. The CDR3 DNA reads TGTGCCAGCTCACTATCGGGACAGGGAGCTTTAGCCAAAAACATTCAGTACTTC.

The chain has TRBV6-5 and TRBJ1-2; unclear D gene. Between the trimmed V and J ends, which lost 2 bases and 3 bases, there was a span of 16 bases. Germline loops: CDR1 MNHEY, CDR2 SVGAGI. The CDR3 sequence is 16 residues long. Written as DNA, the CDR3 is TGTGCCAGCAGTTACGGGGTTGGGCGGGCCCACTATGGCTACACCTTC. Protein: CASSYGVGRAHYGYTF.

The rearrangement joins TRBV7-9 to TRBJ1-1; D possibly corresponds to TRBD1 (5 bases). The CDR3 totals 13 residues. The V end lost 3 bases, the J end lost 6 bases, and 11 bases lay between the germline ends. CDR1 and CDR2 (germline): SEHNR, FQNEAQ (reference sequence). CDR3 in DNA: TGTGCCAGCAGCTTCACAGGTTCCGCTGAAGCTTTCTTT. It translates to CASSFTGSAEAFF.